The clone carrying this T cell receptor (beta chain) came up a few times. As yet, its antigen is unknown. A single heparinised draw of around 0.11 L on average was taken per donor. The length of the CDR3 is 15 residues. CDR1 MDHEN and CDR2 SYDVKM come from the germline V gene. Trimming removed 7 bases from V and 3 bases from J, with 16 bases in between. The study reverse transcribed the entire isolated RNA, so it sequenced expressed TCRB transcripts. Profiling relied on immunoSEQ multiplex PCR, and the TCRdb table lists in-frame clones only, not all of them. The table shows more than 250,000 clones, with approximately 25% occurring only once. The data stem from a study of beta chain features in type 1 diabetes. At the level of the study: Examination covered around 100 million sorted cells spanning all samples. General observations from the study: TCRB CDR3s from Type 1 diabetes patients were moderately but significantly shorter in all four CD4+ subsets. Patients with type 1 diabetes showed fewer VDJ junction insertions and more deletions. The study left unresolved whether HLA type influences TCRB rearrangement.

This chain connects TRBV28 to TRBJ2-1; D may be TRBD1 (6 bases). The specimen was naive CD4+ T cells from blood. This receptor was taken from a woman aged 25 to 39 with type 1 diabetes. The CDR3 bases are TGTGCCAGCACCCGCCTAGGACAGCTCTACAATGAGCAGTTCTTC. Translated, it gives CASTRLGQLYNEQFF.